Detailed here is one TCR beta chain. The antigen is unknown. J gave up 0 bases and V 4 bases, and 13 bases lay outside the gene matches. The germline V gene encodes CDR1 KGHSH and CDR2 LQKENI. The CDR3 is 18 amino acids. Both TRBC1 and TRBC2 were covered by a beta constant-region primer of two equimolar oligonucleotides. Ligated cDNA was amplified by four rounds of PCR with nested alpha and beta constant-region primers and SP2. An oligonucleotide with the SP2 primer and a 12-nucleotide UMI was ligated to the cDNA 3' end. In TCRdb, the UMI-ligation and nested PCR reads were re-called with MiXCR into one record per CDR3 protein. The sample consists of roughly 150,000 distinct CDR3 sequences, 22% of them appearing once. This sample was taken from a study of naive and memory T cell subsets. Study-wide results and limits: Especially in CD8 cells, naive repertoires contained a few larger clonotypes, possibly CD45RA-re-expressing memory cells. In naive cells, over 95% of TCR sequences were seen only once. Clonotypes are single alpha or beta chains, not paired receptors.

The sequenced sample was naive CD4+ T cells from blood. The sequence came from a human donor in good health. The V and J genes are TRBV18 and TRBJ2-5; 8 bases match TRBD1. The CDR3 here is CASSRSGTGPIHQETQYF. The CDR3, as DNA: TGTGCCAGCTCACGTTCCGGGACAGGACCTATACACCAAGAGACCCAGTACTTC.